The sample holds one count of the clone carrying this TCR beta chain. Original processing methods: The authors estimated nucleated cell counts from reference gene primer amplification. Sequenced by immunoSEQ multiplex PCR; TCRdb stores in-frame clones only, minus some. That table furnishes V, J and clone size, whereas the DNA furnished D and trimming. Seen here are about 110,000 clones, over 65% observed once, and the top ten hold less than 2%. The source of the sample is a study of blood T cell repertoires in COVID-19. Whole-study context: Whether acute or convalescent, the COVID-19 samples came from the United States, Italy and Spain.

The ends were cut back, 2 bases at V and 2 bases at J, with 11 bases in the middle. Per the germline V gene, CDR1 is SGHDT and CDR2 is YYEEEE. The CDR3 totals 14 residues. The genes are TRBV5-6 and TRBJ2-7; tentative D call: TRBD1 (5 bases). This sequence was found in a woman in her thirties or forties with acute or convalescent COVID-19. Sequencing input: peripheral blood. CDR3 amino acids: CASSFGDSTYEQYF. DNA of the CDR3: TGTGCCAGCAGCTTCGGAGACAGTACCTACGAGCAGTACTTC.